The clone carrying this T cell receptor beta chain was counted at least ten times. It was RNA transcripts that yielded the amplified TCR beta CDR3 regions. The TCR CDR3 was amplified in a first-round RT-PCR using the HTBI primer set. TCRdb reprocessed the multiplex PCR reads via MiXCR and lists one record per CDR3 protein. The sample carries about 360,000 distinct CDR3 sequences, less than 15% recorded once. The V and J ends lost 4 bases and 2 bases respectively, with 17 bases between them. Germline V CDR1 and CDR2: LGHDT, YNNKEL (reference sequence). This CDR3 has 16 amino acids. The data stem from a study of T cells in Graves' hyperthyroidism and ophthalmopathy. Turning to the study itself: Before treatment of any kind, peripheral blood was taken at initial diagnosis.

Diagnoses rested on clinical symptoms, serum thyroxine and TRAb, thyroid ultrasound and orbital computed tomography. This sequence joins TRBV3-1 and TRBJ1-2; perhaps TRBD1 as D (6 bases). This TCR was sampled from a young woman with Graves' hyperthyroidism. Sequences were obtained from blood. CDR3 coding DNA: TGTGCCAGCAGCCGCACGGCCAGGACAGAGAACTATGGCTACACCTTC. Protein sequence: CASSRTARTENYGYTF.